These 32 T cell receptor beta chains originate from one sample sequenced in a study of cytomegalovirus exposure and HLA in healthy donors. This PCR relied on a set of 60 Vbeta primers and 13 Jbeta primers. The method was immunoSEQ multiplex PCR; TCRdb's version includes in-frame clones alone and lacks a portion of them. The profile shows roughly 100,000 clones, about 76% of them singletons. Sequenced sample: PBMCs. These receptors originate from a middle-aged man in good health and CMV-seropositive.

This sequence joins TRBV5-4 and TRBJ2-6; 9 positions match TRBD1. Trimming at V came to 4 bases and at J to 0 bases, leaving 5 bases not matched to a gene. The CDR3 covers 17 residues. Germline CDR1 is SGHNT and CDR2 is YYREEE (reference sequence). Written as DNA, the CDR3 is TGTGCCAGCAGCCTAGACAGGGGGACCTCTGGGGCCAACGTCCTGACTTTC. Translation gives CASSLDRGTSGANVLTF.

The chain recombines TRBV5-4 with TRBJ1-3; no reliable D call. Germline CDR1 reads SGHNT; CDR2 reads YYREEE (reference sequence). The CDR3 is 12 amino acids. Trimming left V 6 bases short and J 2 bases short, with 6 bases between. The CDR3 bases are TGTGCCAGCACAGTAACTGGAAACACCATATATTTT. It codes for CASTVTGNTIYF.

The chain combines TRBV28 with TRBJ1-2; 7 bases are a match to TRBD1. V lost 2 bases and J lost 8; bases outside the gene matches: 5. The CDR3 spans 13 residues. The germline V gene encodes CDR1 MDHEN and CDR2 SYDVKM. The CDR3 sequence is CASSLNQGVGYTF. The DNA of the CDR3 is TGTGCCAGCAGTTTAAACCAGGGGGTGGGCTACACCTTC.

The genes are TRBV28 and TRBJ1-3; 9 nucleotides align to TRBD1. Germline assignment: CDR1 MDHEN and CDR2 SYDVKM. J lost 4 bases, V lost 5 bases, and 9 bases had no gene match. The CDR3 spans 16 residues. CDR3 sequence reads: CASSPFRDREGNTIYF. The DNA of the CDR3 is TGTGCCAGCAGTCCCTTCCGGGACAGGGAAGGAAACACCATATATTTT.

CDR3 DNA sequence: TGTGCCAGCAGTTCCTATACAGGGTACACCGGGGAGCTGTTTTTT. It translates to CASSSYTGYTGELFF. V and J are TRBV28 and TRBJ2-2; a possible D gene is TRBD1 (6 bases). V was shortened by 4 bases and J by 3 bases, with 12 bases between the two germline ends. CDR3 size: 15 residues. Germline V CDR1 and CDR2: MDHEN, SYDVKM.

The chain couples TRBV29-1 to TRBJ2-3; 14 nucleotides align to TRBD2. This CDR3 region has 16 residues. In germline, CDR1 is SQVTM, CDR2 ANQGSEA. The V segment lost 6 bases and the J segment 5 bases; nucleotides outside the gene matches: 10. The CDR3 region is CSVGPGLAGVVDTQYF. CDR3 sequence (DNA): TGCAGCGTAGGACCGGGACTAGCGGGAGTGGTAGATACGCAGTATTTT.

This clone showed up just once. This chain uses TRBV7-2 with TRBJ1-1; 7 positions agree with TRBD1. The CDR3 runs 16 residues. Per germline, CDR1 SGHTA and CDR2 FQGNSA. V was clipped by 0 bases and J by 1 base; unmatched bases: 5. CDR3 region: CASSLAGDSWNTEAFF. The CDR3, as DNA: TGTGCCAGCAGCTTAGCGGGGGACAGCTGGAACACTGAAGCTTTCTTT.

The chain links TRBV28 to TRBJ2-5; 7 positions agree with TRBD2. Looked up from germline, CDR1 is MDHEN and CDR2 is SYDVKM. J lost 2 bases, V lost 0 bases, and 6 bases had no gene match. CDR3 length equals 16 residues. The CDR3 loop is CASSLWALAVQETQYF. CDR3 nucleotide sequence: TGTGCCAGCAGTTTATGGGCGCTAGCGGTACAAGAGACCCAGTACTTC.

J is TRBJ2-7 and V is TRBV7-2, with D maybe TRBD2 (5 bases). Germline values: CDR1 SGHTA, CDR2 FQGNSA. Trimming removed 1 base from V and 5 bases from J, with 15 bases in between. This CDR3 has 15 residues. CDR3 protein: CASSLDLGLGNEQYF. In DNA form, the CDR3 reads TGTGCCAGCAGCTTAGACCTCGGACTGGGGAACGAGCAGTACTTC. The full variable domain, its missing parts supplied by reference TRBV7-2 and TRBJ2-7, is GAGVSQSPSNKVTEKGKDVELRCDPISGHTALYWYRQSLGQGLEFLIYFQGNSAPDKSGLPSDRFSAERTGGSVSTLTIQRTQQEDSAVYLCASSLDLGLGNEQYFGPGTRLTVT.

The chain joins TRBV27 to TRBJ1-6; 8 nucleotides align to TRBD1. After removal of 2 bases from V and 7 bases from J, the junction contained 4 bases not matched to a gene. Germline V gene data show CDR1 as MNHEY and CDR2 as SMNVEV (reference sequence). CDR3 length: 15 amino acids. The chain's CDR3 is CASSLPWTGNSPLHF. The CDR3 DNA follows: TGTGCCAGCAGTTTACCCTGGACAGGGAATTCACCCCTCCACTTT.

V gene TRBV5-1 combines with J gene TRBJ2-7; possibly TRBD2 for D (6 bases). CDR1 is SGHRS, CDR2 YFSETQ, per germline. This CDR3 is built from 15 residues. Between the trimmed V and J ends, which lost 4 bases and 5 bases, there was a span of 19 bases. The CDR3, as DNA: TGCGCCAGCAGCCCTGGGTTGCTAGCTAGCGACGAGCAGTACTTC. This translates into CASSPGLLASDEQYF.

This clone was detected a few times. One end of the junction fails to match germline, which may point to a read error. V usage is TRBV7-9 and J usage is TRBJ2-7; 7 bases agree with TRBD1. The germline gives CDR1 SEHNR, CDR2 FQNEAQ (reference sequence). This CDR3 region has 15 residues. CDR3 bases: TGTTCCAGCAGCTTAGTGCCAGGGGGAGAATACGAGCAGTACTTC. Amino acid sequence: CSSSLVPGGEYEQYF.

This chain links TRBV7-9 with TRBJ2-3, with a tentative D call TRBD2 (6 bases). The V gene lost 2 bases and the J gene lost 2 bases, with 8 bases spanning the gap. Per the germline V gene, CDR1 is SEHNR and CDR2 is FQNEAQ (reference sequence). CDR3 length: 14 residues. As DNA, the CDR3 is TGTGCCAGCAGCTTAACGGGAGACACAGATACGCAGTATTTT. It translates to CASSLTGDTDTQYF.

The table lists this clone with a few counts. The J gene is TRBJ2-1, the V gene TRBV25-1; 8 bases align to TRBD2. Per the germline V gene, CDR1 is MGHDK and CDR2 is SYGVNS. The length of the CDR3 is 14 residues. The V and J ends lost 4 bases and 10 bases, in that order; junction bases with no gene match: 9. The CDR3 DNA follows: TGTGCCAGCAGTGGACTAGCGACTACAATGGAGCAGTTCTTC. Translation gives CASSGLATTMEQFF.

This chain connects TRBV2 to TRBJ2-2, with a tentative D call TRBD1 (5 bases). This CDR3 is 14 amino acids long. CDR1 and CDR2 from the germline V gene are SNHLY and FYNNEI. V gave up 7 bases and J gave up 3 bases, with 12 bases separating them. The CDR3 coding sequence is TGTGCCAGCACCGCACTCAGGGACACCGGGGAGCTGTTTTTT. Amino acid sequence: CASTALRDTGELFF.

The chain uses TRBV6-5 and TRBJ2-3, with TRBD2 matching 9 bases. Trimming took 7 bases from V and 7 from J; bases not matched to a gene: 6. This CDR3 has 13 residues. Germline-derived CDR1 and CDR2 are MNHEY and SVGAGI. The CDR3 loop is CASTGGGVNTQYF. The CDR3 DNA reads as TGTGCCAGCACGGGCGGGGGGGTAAATACGCAGTATTTT.

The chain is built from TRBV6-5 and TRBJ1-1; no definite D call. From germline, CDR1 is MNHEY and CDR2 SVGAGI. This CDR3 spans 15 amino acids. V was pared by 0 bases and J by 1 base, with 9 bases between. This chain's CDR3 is CASSYSLVGNTEAFF. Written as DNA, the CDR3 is TGTGCCAGCAGTTACTCGTTGGTCGGGAACACTGAAGCTTTCTTT.

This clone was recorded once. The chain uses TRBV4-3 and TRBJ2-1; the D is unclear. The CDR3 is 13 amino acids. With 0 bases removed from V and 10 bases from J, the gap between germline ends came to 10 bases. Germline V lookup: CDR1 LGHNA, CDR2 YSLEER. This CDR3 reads CASSQDLRVEQFF. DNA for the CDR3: TGCGCCAGCAGCCAAGATCTCCGGGTCGAGCAGTTCTTC.

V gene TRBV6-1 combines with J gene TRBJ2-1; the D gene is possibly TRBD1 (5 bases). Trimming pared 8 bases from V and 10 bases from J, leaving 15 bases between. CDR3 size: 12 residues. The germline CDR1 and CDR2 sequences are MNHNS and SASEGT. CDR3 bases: TGTGCCAGCGGAGCAGGGTGGAAGGAGCAGTTCTTC. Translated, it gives CASGAGWKEQFF.

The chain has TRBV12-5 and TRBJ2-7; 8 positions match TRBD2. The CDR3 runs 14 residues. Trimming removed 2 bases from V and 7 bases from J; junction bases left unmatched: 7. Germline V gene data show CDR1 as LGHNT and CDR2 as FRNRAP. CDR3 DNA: TGTGCTAGTGGTTTGTCGGGAGGGGGGGGTGAGCAGTACTTC. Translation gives CASGLSGGGGEQYF.

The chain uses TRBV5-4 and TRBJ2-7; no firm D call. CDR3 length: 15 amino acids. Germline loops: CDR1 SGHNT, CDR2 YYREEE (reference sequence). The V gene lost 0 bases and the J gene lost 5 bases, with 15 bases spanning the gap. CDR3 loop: CASSLVSTLRNEQYF. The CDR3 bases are TGTGCCAGCAGCTTGGTGAGCACGCTTCGAAACGAGCAGTACTTC.

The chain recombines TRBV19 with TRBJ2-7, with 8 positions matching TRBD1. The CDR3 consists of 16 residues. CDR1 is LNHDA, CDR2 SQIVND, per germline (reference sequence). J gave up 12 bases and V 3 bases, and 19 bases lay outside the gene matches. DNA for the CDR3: TGTGCCAGTAGTATGGTCCAGCGACCAGGGGGCCTCCAAATGTACTTC. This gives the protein CASSMVQRPGGLQMYF.

CDR3 sequence (DNA): TGCAGCGTGGGGGCCGGGACAGGGTATGGCTACACCTTC. This codes for CSVGAGTGYGYTF. This chain links TRBV29-1 with TRBJ1-2, with 9 bases fitting TRBD1. V lost 6 bases, J lost 5 bases, and 7 bases stayed unmatched. Germline CDR1 reads SQVTM; CDR2 reads ANQGSEA. This CDR3 is built from 13 residues.

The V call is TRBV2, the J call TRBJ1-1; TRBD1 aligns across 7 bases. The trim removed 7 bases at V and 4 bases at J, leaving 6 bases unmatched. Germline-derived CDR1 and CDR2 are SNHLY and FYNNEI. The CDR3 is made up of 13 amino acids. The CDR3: CASTTGVGTEAFF. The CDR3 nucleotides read TGTGCCAGCACCACAGGGGTAGGCACTGAAGCTTTCTTT.

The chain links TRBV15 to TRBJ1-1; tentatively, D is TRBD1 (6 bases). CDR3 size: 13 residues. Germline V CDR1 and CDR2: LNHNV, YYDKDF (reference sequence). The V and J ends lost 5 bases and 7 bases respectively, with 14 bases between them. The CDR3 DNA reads TGTGCCACCAGCGGACAGAGCCTAAGTGAAGCTTTCTTT. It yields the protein CATSGQSLSEAFF.

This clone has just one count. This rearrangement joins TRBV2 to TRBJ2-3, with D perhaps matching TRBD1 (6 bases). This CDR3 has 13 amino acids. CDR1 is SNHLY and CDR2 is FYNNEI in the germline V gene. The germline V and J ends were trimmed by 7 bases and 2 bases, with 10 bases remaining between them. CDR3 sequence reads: CASKRTDTDTQYF. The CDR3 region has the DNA TGTGCCAGCAAAAGGACAGACACAGATACGCAGTATTTT.

The CDR3 region is CAVEGTSTDTQYF. The CDR3 nucleotides read TGTGCCGTCGAGGGAACTAGCACAGATACGCAGTATTTT. The chain links TRBV7-9 to TRBJ2-3, with D perhaps TRBD2 (5 bases). Germline-derived CDR1 and CDR2 are SEHNR and FQNEAQ (reference sequence). The CDR3 consists of 13 residues. V was shortened by 11 bases and J by 0 bases, with 12 bases between the two germline ends.

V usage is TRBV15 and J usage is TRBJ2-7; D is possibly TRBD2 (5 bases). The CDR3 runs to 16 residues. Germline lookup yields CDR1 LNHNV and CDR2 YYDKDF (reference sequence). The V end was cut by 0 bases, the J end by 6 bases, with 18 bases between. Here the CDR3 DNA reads TGTGCCACCAGCAGAGACAAGGGATCTTCGGGAAGCGAGCAGTACTTC. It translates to CATSRDKGSSGSEQYF.

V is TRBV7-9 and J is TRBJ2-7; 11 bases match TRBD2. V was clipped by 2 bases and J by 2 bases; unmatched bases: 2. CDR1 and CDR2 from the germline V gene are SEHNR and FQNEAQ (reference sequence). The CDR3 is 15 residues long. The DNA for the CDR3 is TGTGCCAGCAGCTTAATAGCGGGAGGGACCTACGAGCAGTACTTC. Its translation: CASSLIAGGTYEQYF.

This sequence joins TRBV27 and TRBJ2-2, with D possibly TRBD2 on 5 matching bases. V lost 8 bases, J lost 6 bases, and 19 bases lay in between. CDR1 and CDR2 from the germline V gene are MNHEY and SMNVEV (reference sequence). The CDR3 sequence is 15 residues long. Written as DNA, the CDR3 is TGTGCCAGCGGCTATGCTAGGGTGAGGGCCGGGGAGCTGTTTTTT. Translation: CASGYARVRAGELFF.

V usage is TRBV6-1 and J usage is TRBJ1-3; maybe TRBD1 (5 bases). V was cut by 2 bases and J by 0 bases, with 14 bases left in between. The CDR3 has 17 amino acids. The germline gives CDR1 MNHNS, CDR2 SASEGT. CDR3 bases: TGTGCCAGCAGTGAATGGGTGGGGGGGAGCTCTGGAAACACCATATATTTT. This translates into CASSEWVGGSSGNTIYF.

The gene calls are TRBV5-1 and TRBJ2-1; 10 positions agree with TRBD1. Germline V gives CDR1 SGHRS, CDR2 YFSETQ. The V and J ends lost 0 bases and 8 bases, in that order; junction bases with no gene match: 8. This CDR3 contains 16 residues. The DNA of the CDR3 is TGCGCCAGCAGCTTGGAGGAGGGACAGGGGTTCCATGAGCAGTTCTTC. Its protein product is CASSLEEGQGFHEQFF. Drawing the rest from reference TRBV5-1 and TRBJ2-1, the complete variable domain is KAGVTQTPRYLIKTRGQQVTLSCSPISGHRSVSWYQQTPGQGLQFLFEYFSETQRNKGNFPGRFSGRQFSNSRSEMNVSTLELGDSALYLCASSLEEGQGFHEQFFGPGTRLTVL.